This section outlines one T cell receptor (beta chain) sequence together with its context. Its antigen is not identified. This sample was taken from a study of T cells in narcolepsy. The study, taken as a whole, reports: Autoreactive clonotypes reportedly recurred in blood of same and different patients, not controls.

Trimming removed 6 bases at V and 4 bases at J, with 16 bases between. Germline CDR1 MNHNS, CDR2 SASEGT. The CDR3 is made up of 15 amino acids. TCRdb's table, derived via immunoSEQ multiplex PCR, lists solely in-frame clones and lacks some. The sample includes tens of thousands of clones, roughly 80% seen only once; the top ten take roughly 2.5%. The V call is TRBV6-1, the J call TRBJ1-5; D unclear. The source material was CD45RA- memory CD4+ T cells from PBMCs. This sequence was found in a human donor with narcolepsy. The CDR3 sequence is CASRASQRTNQPQHF. Here the CDR3 DNA reads TGTGCCAGCAGAGCCTCACAGCGAACAAATCAGCCCCAGCATTTT.